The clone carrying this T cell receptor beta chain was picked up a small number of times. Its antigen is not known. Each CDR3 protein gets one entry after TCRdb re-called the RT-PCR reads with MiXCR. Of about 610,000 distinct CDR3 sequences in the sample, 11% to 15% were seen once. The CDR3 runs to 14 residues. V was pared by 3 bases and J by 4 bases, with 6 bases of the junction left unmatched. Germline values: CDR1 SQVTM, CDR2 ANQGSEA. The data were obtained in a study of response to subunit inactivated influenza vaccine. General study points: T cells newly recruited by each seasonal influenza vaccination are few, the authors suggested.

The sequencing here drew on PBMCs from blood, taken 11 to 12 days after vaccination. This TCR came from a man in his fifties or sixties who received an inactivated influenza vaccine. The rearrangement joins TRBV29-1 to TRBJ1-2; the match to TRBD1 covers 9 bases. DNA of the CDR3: TGCAGCGTTGAGTACAGGGGGCTGGCCTATGGCTACACCTTC. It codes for CSVEYRGLAYGYTF. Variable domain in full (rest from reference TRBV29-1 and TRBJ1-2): SAVISQKPSRDICQRGTSLTIQCQVDSQVTMMFWYRQQPGQSLTLIATANQGSEATYESGFVIDKFPISRPNLTFSTLTVSNMSPEDSSIYLCSVEYRGLAYGYTFGSGTRLTVV.